This T cell receptor (beta chain) was captured by sequencing in a study of T-cell reconstitution after alpha-beta-depleted transplantation in children. The study's findings and limits: Alpha-beta T cells about two months after transplant reportedly derived from several hundred expanded graft clones. Some patients owed their high day-60 TCRbeta diversity to surviving recipient T cells and thymic progenitors. One year post-transplant, T-cell counts and diversity were largely derived from T cells produced anew.

In its sample, this clonotype was seen many times. Its matching antigen is unknown. The CDR3 is 14 amino acids. CDR1 and CDR2 from the germline V gene are MNHEY and SVGAGI. Trimming took off 2 bases at V and 9 bases at J, with 14 bases between the two ends. The TCRbeta library was prepared with unique molecular identifiers. TCRdb re-derived calls from the PCR reads in MiXCR, one entry per CDR3 protein. The sample records approximately 500,000 distinct CDR3 sequences, about 10% being singletons. This clonotype was sampled from a child under 10 years old with inherited bone marrow failure, due to receive a stem cell transplant. The starting material was PBMCs, obtained before TCRalphabeta/CD19-depleted stem cell transplant. The chain has TRBV6-5 and TRBJ2-1; TRBD1 is a possible D gene (6 bases). CDR3 amino acids: CASSYTLQGFEQFF. CDR3 nucleotides: TGTGCCAGCAGTTACACCTTACAGGGATTTGAGCAGTTCTTC.